Below, 23 T cell receptor beta chains from the same sample are listed, as sequenced in a study of blood T cell repertoires in COVID-19. This table comes from immunoSEQ multiplex PCR, and its TCRdb copy is limited to in-frame clones, with some not included. The sample includes roughly 170,000 clones, approximately 85% of them seen just once. Specimen: peripheral blood. The receptor set was obtained from a man in his forties or fifties who had recovered from COVID-19.

Only a few counts were recorded for this clone. The chain couples TRBV24-1 to TRBJ1-1; D might be TRBD1 (5 bases). Looked up from germline, CDR1 is KGHDR and CDR2 is SFDVKD. Trimming took 7 bases from V and 4 from J, leaving 12 bases between them. The CDR3 contains 13 residues. This chain's CDR3 is CATRAGLSTEAFF. Here the CDR3 DNA reads TGTGCCACCAGGGCAGGGCTCTCCACTGAAGCTTTCTTT.

The V call is TRBV28, the J call TRBJ1-5; unclear D gene. Trimming stripped 7 bases from V and 6 bases from J, with 10 bases between. Looked up from germline, CDR1 is MDHEN and CDR2 is SYDVKM. This CDR3 is built from 12 residues. The CDR3 coding sequence is TGTGCCAGCACCGTCCTAGGTCAGCCCCAGCATTTT. Translating it yields CASTVLGQPQHF.

This sequence joins TRBV15 and TRBJ2-1, with unresolved D. The germline CDR1 and CDR2 sequences are LNHNV and YYDKDF (reference sequence). The CDR3 has 13 amino acids. V lost 0 bases, J lost 6 bases, and 6 bases lay in between. CDR3 sequence (DNA): TGTGCCACCAGCAGAGATTTAGCCAATGAGCAGTTCTTC. It specifies CATSRDLANEQFF. The full variable domain, rest sourced from reference TRBV15 and TRBJ2-1, is DAMVIQNPRYQVTQFGKPVTLSCSQTLNHNVMYWYQQKSSQAPKLLFHYYDKDFNNEADTPDNFQSRRPNTSFCFLDIRSPGLGDTAMYLCATSRDLANEQFFGPGTRLTVL.

This clone was picked up a small number of times. This sequence joins TRBV6-2 or TRBV6-3 and TRBJ2-7, with 7 bases aligning to TRBD2. The CDR3 consists of 14 residues. Germline V gives CDR1 MNHEY, CDR2 SVGEGT. With V trimmed by 6 bases and J by 4 bases, 9 bases remained unmatched. In DNA, the CDR3 is TGTGCCAGCAGCCAACGGGGGGACGGGTACGAGCAGTACTTC. It translates to CASSQRGDGYEQYF.

This clone was detected only a few times. V and J are TRBV5-1 and TRBJ1-3; D possibly corresponds to TRBD1 (5 bases). Germline-derived CDR1 and CDR2 are SGHRS and YFSETQ. Trimming removed 0 bases from V and 4 bases from J, with 11 bases in between. CDR3 length: 15 amino acids. The DNA for the CDR3 is TGCGCCAGCAGCTTGGCGCAGGGCATGGGAAACACCATATATTTT. Protein: CASSLAQGMGNTIYF.

The chain couples TRBV19 to TRBJ1-5; possible D gene TRBD1, 5 bases. Trimming removed 7 bases from V and 3 bases from J, with 13 bases in between. Germline lookup yields CDR1 LNHDA and CDR2 SQIVND (reference sequence). The CDR3 is made up of 14 amino acids. The CDR3 DNA reads as TGTGCCAGTAACGTCGGAGGGGTCAATCAGCCCCAGCATTTT. Its translation: CASNVGGVNQPQHF. The full variable domain, rest sourced from reference TRBV19 and TRBJ1-5, is DGGITQSPKYLFRKEGQNVTLSCEQNLNHDAMYWYRQDPGQGLRLIYYSQIVNDFQKGDIAEGYSVSREKKESFPLTVTSAQKNPTAFYLCASNVGGVNQPQHFGDGTRLSIL.

The chain is built from TRBV18 and TRBJ1-4, with TRBD1 matching over 9 bases. The germline gives CDR1 KGHSH, CDR2 LQKENI. This CDR3 comprises 19 residues. V shed 3 bases and J 3 bases; nucleotides not matched to a gene: 14. The CDR3 nucleotides are TGTGCCAGCTCACCGGGACAGGGTGCAGTCTGGCCATCTAATGAAAAACTGTTTTTT. The encoded protein is CASSPGQGAVWPSNEKLFF.

The chain joins TRBV11-1 to TRBJ2-5, with 7 bases aligning to TRBD2. Germline loops: CDR1 SGHAT, CDR2 FQDESV (reference sequence). J gave up 4 bases and V 2 bases, and 4 bases lay outside the gene matches. This CDR3 spans 14 amino acids. The CDR3 DNA sequence: TGTGCCAGCAGCTTACCCGGGACTACAGAGACCCAGTACTTC. Amino acids: CASSLPGTTETQYF.

The rearrangement links TRBV15 to TRBJ1-2; 7 bases fit TRBD1. The V and J ends lost 5 bases and 9 bases, in that order; junction bases with no gene match: 9. Germline CDR1 is LNHNV and CDR2 is YYDKDF (reference sequence). The CDR3 loop spans 13 amino acids. The CDR3: CATSGDREDSYTF. The CDR3 DNA is TGTGCCACCAGCGGCGACAGGGAGGATAGCTACACCTTC.

The chain uses TRBV6-1 and TRBJ2-2; D is unclear. V shed 1 base and J shed 1 base, with 4 bases lying between them. The CDR3 consists of 14 residues. The germline gives CDR1 MNHNS, CDR2 SASEGT. CDR3 in DNA: TGTGCCAGCAGTGAAGGACTGAACACCGGGGAGCTGTTTTTT. This gives the protein CASSEGLNTGELFF.

The V call is TRBV29-1, the J call TRBJ2-2; possibly TRBD2 for D (6 bases). V was shortened by 7 bases and J by 0 bases, with 15 bases between the two germline ends. Germline V gene data show CDR1 as SQVTM and CDR2 as ANQGSEA. The CDR3 length is 15 residues. The CDR3 sequence: CSAGWASANTGELFF. The CDR3 nucleotides read TGCAGCGCCGGATGGGCTAGCGCGAACACCGGGGAGCTGTTTTTT.

CDR3 residues: CASSSLTDEAFF. The CDR3 coding sequence is TGTGCCAGCAGCTCACTGACAGACGAAGCTTTCTTT. The chain links TRBV5-4 to TRBJ1-1, with D maybe TRBD1 (5 bases). Looked up from germline, CDR1 is SGHNT and CDR2 is YYREEE (reference sequence). The CDR3 contains 12 residues. With 3 bases removed from V and 8 bases from J, the gap between germline ends came to 11 bases. The entire variable domain, with the rest obtained from reference TRBV5-4 and TRBJ1-1, is as follows: ETGVTQSPTHLIKTRGQQVTLRCSSQSGHNTVSWYQQALGQGPQFIFQYYREEENGRGNFPPRFSGLQFPNYSSELNVNALELDDSALYLCASSSLTDEAFFGQGTRLTVV.

The chain carries TRBV19 and TRBJ1-1; D remains unclear. The ends were cut back, 5 bases at V and 6 bases at J, with 19 bases in the middle. Germline assignment: CDR1 LNHDA and CDR2 SQIVND (reference sequence). The CDR3 spans 15 residues. CDR3 sequence (DNA): TGTGCCAGTAGTCTCACCTCCCGTCCCAGCGCTGAAGCTTTCTTT. It codes for CASSLTSRPSAEAFF.

The chain is built from TRBV9 and TRBJ1-6, with D perhaps matching TRBD1 (5 bases). Germline CDR1 is SGDLS and CDR2 is YYNGEE. The CDR3 consists of 16 residues. V gave up 4 bases and J gave up 0 bases, with 11 bases separating them. CDR3: CASSSPGGSYNSPLHF. The CDR3 DNA sequence: TGTGCCAGCAGCTCCCCCGGGGGCTCCTATAATTCACCCCTCCACTTT.

The chain joins TRBV7-2 to TRBJ2-5; 7 nucleotides line up with TRBD1. V lost 6 bases to trimming and J lost 5 bases; unmatched junction nucleotides: 15. Looked up from germline, CDR1 is SGHTA and CDR2 is FQGNSA. The length of the CDR3 is 16 residues. The CDR3 DNA follows: TGTGCCAGCAGTTTCAGGGGGATGGGAACCCGGGAGACCCAGTACTTC. This translates into CASSFRGMGTRETQYF.

This clone was seen a single time. The chain combines TRBV20-1 with TRBJ1-5, with D maybe TRBD1 (5 bases). V was trimmed by 3 bases and J by 6 bases, leaving 9 bases between them. This CDR3 contains 12 residues. Germline CDR1 reads DFQATT; CDR2 reads SNEGSKA (reference sequence). As DNA, the CDR3 is TGCAGTGCTAGTCTTCAGGGTCAGCCCCAGCATTTT. Translated: CSASLQGQPQHF.

The chain has TRBV4-3 and TRBJ1-2; D is perhaps TRBD1 (5 bases). The CDR3 length is 15 residues. V was trimmed by 0 bases and J by 3 bases, leaving 11 bases between them. Germline CDR1 reads LGHNA; CDR2 reads YSLEER. CDR3 sequence: CASSQDNLGHYGYTF. The CDR3 bases are TGCGCCAGCAGCCAAGATAATTTGGGGCACTATGGCTACACCTTC.

V gene TRBV4-2 combines with J gene TRBJ2-3; no clear D gene. V lost 1 base, J lost 8 bases, and 7 bases lay in between. CDR3 length: 12 amino acids. CDR1 LGHNA and CDR2 YNFKEQ come from the germline V gene. The CDR3 nucleotides are TGTGCCAGCAGCCAAGGGAGCCGTACGCAGTATTTT. Translating gives CASSQGSRTQYF.

This chain uses TRBV7-3 with TRBJ2-1; D unclear. CDR3 length: 13 amino acids. CDR1 is SGHTA and CDR2 is FQGTGA in the germline V gene. V gave up 5 bases and J gave up 7 bases, with 12 bases separating them. The CDR3 DNA follows: TGTGCCAGCAGCCCTCGAAACGGGAATGAGCAGTTCTTC. Translated, it gives CASSPRNGNEQFF.

This chain uses TRBV9 with TRBJ1-3, with a weak D call TRBD1 (5 bases). CDR1 and CDR2 (germline): SGDLS, YYNGEE. V was shortened by 6 bases and J by 2 bases, with 6 bases between the two germline ends. The CDR3 is 12 amino acids. CDR3 protein: CASKGTGNTIYF. Written as DNA, the CDR3 is TGTGCCAGCAAGGGGACTGGAAACACCATATATTTT.

About this clone itself: The sample carries other DNA sequences with the same CDR3. The chain couples TRBV6-1 to TRBJ1-5; no clear D. The CDR3 has 15 residues. Trimming stripped 1 base from V and 4 bases from J, with 11 bases between. In germline, CDR1 is MNHNS, CDR2 SASEGT. As DNA, the CDR3 is TGTGCCAGCAGTGAAGAAACGGGCGGGAATCAGCCCCAGCATTTT. It codes for CASSEETGGNQPQHF.

The gene calls are TRBV9 and TRBJ2-7; 7 nucleotides line up with TRBD2. The CDR3 is 14 amino acids. Germline V CDR1 and CDR2: SGDLS, YYNGEE. V shed 3 bases, J shed 3 bases, and the junction held 6 bases outside the gene matches. The CDR3 loop is CASSASGNFYEQYF. In nucleotides, the CDR3 is TGTGCCAGCAGCGCTAGCGGTAATTTCTACGAGCAGTACTTC.

This clone was detected once. This chain joins TRBV30 and TRBJ1-1; 7 positions match TRBD1. The CDR3 extends over 14 amino acids. J gave up 1 base and V 7 bases, and 9 bases lay outside the gene matches. Germline CDR1 and CDR2: GTSNPN and SVGIG (reference sequence). The CDR3 spells CAYRDRGGNTEAFF. The CDR3 bases are TGTGCCTACCGGGACAGAGGAGGGAACACTGAAGCTTTCTTT.